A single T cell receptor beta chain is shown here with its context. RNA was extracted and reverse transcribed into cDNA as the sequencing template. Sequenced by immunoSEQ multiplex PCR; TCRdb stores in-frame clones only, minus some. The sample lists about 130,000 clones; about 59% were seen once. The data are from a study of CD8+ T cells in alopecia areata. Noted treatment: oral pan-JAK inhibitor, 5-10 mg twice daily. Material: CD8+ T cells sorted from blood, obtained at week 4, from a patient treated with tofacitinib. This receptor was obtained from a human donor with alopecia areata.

This CDR3 reads CASSPGGTPDSPLHF. DNA for the CDR3: TGTGCCAGCAGTCCCGGGGGCACCCCGGATTCACCCCTCCACTTT. The chain links TRBV6-5 to TRBJ1-6; TRBD1 is a possible D gene (6 bases). This CDR3 comprises 15 residues. V was clipped by 5 bases and J by 8 bases, with 16 bases between them. CDR1 MNHEY and CDR2 SVGAGI come from the germline V gene.